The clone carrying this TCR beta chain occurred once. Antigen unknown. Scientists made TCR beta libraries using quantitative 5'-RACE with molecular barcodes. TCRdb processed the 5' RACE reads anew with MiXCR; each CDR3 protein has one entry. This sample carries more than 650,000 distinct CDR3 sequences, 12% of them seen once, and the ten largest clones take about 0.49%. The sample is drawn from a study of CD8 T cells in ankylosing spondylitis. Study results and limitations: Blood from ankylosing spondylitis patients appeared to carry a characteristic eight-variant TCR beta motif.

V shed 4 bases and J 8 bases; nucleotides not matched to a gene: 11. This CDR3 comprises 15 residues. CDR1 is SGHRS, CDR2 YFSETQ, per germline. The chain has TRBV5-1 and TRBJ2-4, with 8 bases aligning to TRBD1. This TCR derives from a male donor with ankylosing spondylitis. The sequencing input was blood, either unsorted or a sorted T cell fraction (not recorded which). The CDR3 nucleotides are TGCGCCAGCAGCGTGCAGACAGGGGACGTATACATTCAGTACTTC. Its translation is CASSVQTGDVYIQYF.